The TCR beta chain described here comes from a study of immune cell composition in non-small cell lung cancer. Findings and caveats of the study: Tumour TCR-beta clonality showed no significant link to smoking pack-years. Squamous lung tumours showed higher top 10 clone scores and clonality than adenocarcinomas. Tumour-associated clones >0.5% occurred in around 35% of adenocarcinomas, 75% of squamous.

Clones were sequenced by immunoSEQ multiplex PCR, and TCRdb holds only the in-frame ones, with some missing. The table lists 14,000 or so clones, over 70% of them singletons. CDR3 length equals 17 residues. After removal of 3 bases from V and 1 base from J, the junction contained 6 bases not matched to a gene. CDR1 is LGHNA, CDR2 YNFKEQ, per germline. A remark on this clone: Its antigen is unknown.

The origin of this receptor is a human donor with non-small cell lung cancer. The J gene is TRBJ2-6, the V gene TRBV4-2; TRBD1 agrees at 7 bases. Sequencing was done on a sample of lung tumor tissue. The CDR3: CASSHPQGRSGANVLTF. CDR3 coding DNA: TGTGCCAGCAGCCACCCACAGGGGCGGTCTGGGGCCAACGTCCTGACTTTC.